The source of this T cell receptor (beta chain) is a study of blood T cell repertoires in COVID-19. CDR1 and CDR2 from the germline V gene are SNHLY and FYNNEI. V shed 4 bases and J shed 0 bases, with 3 bases lying between them. The CDR3 contains 12 residues. In the authors' workflow: How many nucleated cells were present was estimated from reference gene primer amplification. Sequencing used immunoSEQ multiplex PCR; TCRdb keeps in-frame clones, though not all of them. The D gene and trimming were derived from the DNA, and the V and J assignments and clone size from that table. The repertoire holds 310,000 or so clones, around nine tenths seen once, with under 7% in the top ten.

The receptor was derived from a middle-aged woman who had recovered from COVID-19. What was sequenced was PBMCs or T cells enriched from blood (not recorded which). The chain combines TRBV2 with TRBJ2-5; D uncertain. The CDR3 nucleotides are TGTGCCAGCAGTGCGTACCAAGAGACCCAGTACTTC. It yields the protein CASSAYQETQYF.